This T cell receptor beta chain was sequenced in a study of blood T cell repertoires in COVID-19. Study-level background: Acute and convalescent COVID-19 samples came from the United States, Italy and Spain.

This clone appeared a single time. In the study's own analysis: From reference gene primer amplification, estimates of nucleated cell counts were derived. TCRdb's copy holds only in-frame clones and misses some; the assay was immunoSEQ multiplex PCR. V, J and clone size reflect that table, while D and trimming were determined from the DNA. The table includes hundreds of thousands of clones, nearly 90% detected once. Assignments of participants to cohorts depended upon their own reported clinical history. All exposed participants met a person with COVID-19 within 2 weeks before entering the study. V was trimmed by 7 bases and J by 1 base, leaving 13 bases between them. CDR1 SGHAT and CDR2 FQNNGV come from the germline V gene. The CDR3 length is 14 residues.

Sequenced material: PBMCs or T cells enriched from blood (not recorded which). V gene TRBV11-2 combines with J gene TRBJ1-1; D possibly corresponds to TRBD1 (5 bases). The source is a young woman who had been exposed to COVID-19. CDR3 coding DNA: TGTGCCAGCATCCCAGACAGAACGAACACTGAAGCTTTCTTT. It codes for CASIPDRTNTEAFF.